The 32 T cell receptor beta chains given below trace back to one sample, sequenced in a study of blood T cell repertoires in COVID-19 (TCRdb year 2020). The library came from the immunoSEQ multiplex PCR assay. As stored in TCRdb, this immuneACCESS dataset retains in-frame rearrangements with V and J assigned. A fraction of the clones does not appear; measured against another copy, unresolved V genes explain less than half of the discrepancy, and the remainder lacks a known reason. Here the sample has around 300,000 clones; about 89% occur a single time. The leading ten clones occupy less than 2% of the sample. The material sequenced was PBMCs or T cells enriched from blood (not recorded which). These receptors were obtained from a woman aged 40 to 50 who had recovered from COVID-19.

The J gene is TRBJ2-7, the V gene TRBV29-1, with D uncertain. In germline, CDR1 is SQVTM, CDR2 ANQGSEA. This CDR3 spans 11 amino acids. Deletions cut 4 bases from V and 3 bases from J, with 7 bases between. CDR3 DNA: TGCAGCGTTGCCGTTAACTACGAGCAGTACTTC. Its protein product is CSVAVNYEQYF.

The chain joins TRBV7-2 to TRBJ1-5; TRBD1 matches at 7 bases. Trimming at V came to 5 bases and at J to 3 bases, leaving 4 bases not matched to a gene. The CDR3 extends over 14 amino acids. Germline V lookup: CDR1 SGHTA, CDR2 FQGNSA. Written as DNA, the CDR3 is TGTGCCAGCAGCGTGGGGACAGTCAATCAGCCCCAGCATTTT. This translates into CASSVGTVNQPQHF.

Worth noting for this clone: Other DNA sequences in this sample translate to the same CDR3. The V call is TRBV29-1, the J call TRBJ1-5, with 9 bases identical to TRBD1. Trimming cost V 6 bases and J 4 bases; bases outside gene matches: 1. In germline, CDR1 is SQVTM, CDR2 ANQGSEA. The CDR3 runs to 12 residues. The CDR3 DNA is TGCAGCGTGGGACAGGGAAATCAGCCCCAGCATTTT. It encodes CSVGQGNQPQHF.

V is TRBV6-6 and J is TRBJ2-7; 9 nucleotides align to TRBD1. Looked up from germline, CDR1 is MNHNY and CDR2 is SVGAGI (reference sequence). Trimming took 4 bases from V and 4 from J; bases not matched to a gene: 11. This CDR3 contains 16 residues. In DNA form, the CDR3 reads TGTGCCAGCAGTTCCAGATGGGACAGGGTTAGTTACGAGCAGTACTTC. This translates into CASSSRWDRVSYEQYF.

The J gene is TRBJ1-2, the V gene TRBV10-2; 7 nucleotides line up with TRBD1. CDR1 and CDR2 (germline): WSHSY, SAAADI. With 0 bases clipped from V and 5 bases from J, the junction kept 3 bases outside the gene matches. The CDR3 has 14 amino acids. The CDR3: CASSESTGRYGYTF. The CDR3, as DNA: TGCGCCAGCAGTGAGTCGACAGGGAGGTATGGCTACACCTTC.

The J gene is TRBJ2-5, the V gene TRBV19; possible D gene TRBD2, 7 bases. V shed 3 bases and J shed 5 bases, with 16 bases lying between them. CDR3 length: 15 amino acids. Looked up from germline, CDR1 is LNHDA and CDR2 is SQIVND (reference sequence). CDR3 protein: CASSIAGGAWETQYF. CDR3 bases: TGTGCCAGTAGTATTGCTGGGGGGGCGTGGGAGACCCAGTACTTC.

The chain links TRBV21-1 to TRBJ1-6. TRBV21-1 is a pseudogene locus. This CDR3 comprises 15 residues. The CDR3 protein is CASSKVEGQNSPLHF. For the CDR3, the DNA is TGTGCCAGCAGCAAAGTGGAGGGGCAGAATTCACCCCTCCACTTT.

The chain links TRBV7-6 to TRBJ2-1; 9 bases match TRBD2. Germline CDR1 reads SGHVS; CDR2 reads FNYEAQ. This CDR3 region has 15 residues. The ends lost 5 bases at V and 6 bases at J; junction bases unmatched: 8. CDR3 nucleotides: TGTGCCAGCAGCCCGCGGACTAGCGTAGTCAATGAGCAGTTCTTC. As protein: CASSPRTSVVNEQFF.

The chain has TRBV6-5 and TRBJ1-3; D is possibly TRBD1 (5 bases). Trimming took 7 bases from V and 0 from J, leaving 7 bases between them. Germline V gene sequence: CDR1 MNHEY, CDR2 SVGAGI. CDR3 size: 13 residues. This CDR3 reads CASIDSSGNTIYF. The CDR3 coding sequence is TGTGCCAGCATCGACAGCTCTGGAAACACCATATATTTT.

The chain combines TRBV30 with TRBJ1-5, with D possibly TRBD1 on 6 matching bases. CDR3 length: 13 amino acids. Trimming cost V 5 bases and J 1 base, with 9 bases left between them. Germline V gene data show CDR1 as GTSNPN and CDR2 as SVGIG (reference sequence). CDR3 sequence (DNA): TGTGCCTGGGCTGGACAGAGCAATCAGCCCCAGCATTTT. Translated: CAWAGQSNQPQHF.

This CDR3 is CAIKMGQGNEKLFF. The CDR3 bases are TGTGCTATTAAGATGGGACAGGGAAATGAAAAACTGTTTTTT. The rearrangement joins TRBV6-5 to TRBJ1-4; 9 bases map to TRBD1. Germline CDR1 is MNHEY and CDR2 is SVGAGI. The CDR3 covers 14 residues.

The chain employs TRBV6-2 or TRBV6-3 and TRBJ2-5, with 9 bases identical to TRBD2. With 6 bases clipped from V and 5 bases from J, the junction kept 16 bases outside the gene matches. Germline V gene lookup returns CDR1 MNHEY and CDR2 SVGEGT. This CDR3 is built from 17 residues. CDR3 sequence reads: CASSLRALAGSGETQYF. CDR3 sequence (DNA): TGTGCCAGCAGCCTGCGGGCCCTAGCGGGATCAGGGGAGACCCAGTACTTC.

This chain links TRBV4-1 with TRBJ2-1; TRBD1 matches 9 bases. The germline V gene encodes CDR1 MGHRA and CDR2 YSYEKL. This CDR3 contains 17 residues. Trimming cost V 1 base and J 2 bases; bases outside gene matches: 6. The CDR3 here is CASSQARDRAPYNEQFF. CDR3 bases: TGCGCCAGCAGCCAAGCCAGGGACAGGGCACCCTACAATGAGCAGTTCTTC.

This chain's CDR3 is CASSPGFAYNEQFF. CDR3 in DNA: TGCGCCAGCAGCCCCGGGTTCGCATACAATGAGCAGTTCTTC. The chain recombines TRBV5-1 with TRBJ2-1, with D uncertain. V was trimmed by 4 bases and J by 4 bases, leaving 12 bases between them. The germline V gene encodes CDR1 SGHRS and CDR2 YFSETQ. The CDR3 is 14 amino acids.

The chain's CDR3 is CASSQAGGQAVNEQFF. The CDR3 nucleotides read TGTGCCAGCAGCCAAGCCGGGGGGCAGGCAGTAAATGAGCAGTTCTTC. The chain joins TRBV3-1 (or the pseudogene TRBV3-2) to TRBJ2-1; D is possibly TRBD2 (7 bases). This CDR3 is built from 16 residues. Germline V gives CDR1 LGHDT, CDR2 YNNKEL (reference sequence). Trimming removed 1 base from V and 7 bases from J, with 17 bases in between.

The V and J genes are TRBV4-1 and TRBJ2-7, with 13 bases matching TRBD2. The CDR3 loop spans 16 amino acids. V lost 4 bases to trimming and J lost 1 base; unmatched junction nucleotides: 4. Germline V lookup: CDR1 MGHRA, CDR2 YSYEKL. The CDR3 region has the DNA TGCGCCAGCAGCCGGGGACTAGCGGGGAATTCCTACGAGCAGTACTTC. It yields the protein CASSRGLAGNSYEQYF.

The rearrangement uses TRBV5-1 and TRBJ1-4; no clear D gene. Germline assignment: CDR1 SGHRS and CDR2 YFSETQ. V gave up 2 bases and J gave up 2 bases, with 13 bases separating them. The CDR3 extends over 16 amino acids. The CDR3 nucleotides read TGCGCCAGCAGCTTCCGCGGGGTCCCTACTAATGAAAAACTGTTTTTT. Residues: CASSFRGVPTNEKLFF.

The CDR3 DNA reads TGTGCCAGCAGTGGGATTCTGACAGGGTCGGCCGAGCAGTACTTC. It translates to CASSGILTGSAEQYF. This chain joins TRBV2 and TRBJ2-7, with 7 bases that match TRBD1. From germline, CDR1 is SNHLY and CDR2 FYNNEI. There are 15 residues in the CDR3. V shed 4 bases and J 6 bases; nucleotides not matched to a gene: 12.

The J gene is TRBJ2-3, the V gene TRBV14; the match to TRBD2 covers 7 bases. Germline V CDR1 and CDR2: SGHDN, FVKESK. J lost 10 bases, V lost 4 bases, and 14 bases had no gene match. This CDR3 comprises 15 residues. The CDR3 loop reads CASSRRRTRDGSQYF. The CDR3 nucleotides are TGTGCCAGCAGCCGACGTCGGACTAGGGACGGCTCGCAGTATTTT.

The V and J genes are TRBV30 and TRBJ1-1; 7 nucleotides line up with TRBD1. CDR3 length: 13 amino acids. Germline-derived CDR1 and CDR2 are GTSNPN and SVGIG (reference sequence). Trimming cost V 5 bases and J 1 base; bases outside gene matches: 4. This chain's CDR3 is CAWAGQANTEAFF. The CDR3 DNA sequence: TGTGCCTGGGCCGGACAGGCGAACACTGAAGCTTTCTTT.

The chain combines TRBV5-1 with TRBJ1-2; 10 bases line up with TRBD1. CDR1 is SGHRS, CDR2 YFSETQ, per germline. The CDR3 is 13 residues long. With V trimmed by 4 bases and J by 6 bases, 3 bases remained unmatched. Written as DNA, the CDR3 is TGCGCCAGCAGCCGGACAGGGGGTCATGGCTACACCTTC. Translation: CASSRTGGHGYTF.

The chain uses TRBV18 and TRBJ2-1; 8 bases fit TRBD1. The V and J ends lost 2 bases and 8 bases, in that order; junction bases with no gene match: 11. The CDR3 runs 16 residues. The germline CDR1 and CDR2 sequences are KGHSH and LQKENI. CDR3 DNA: TGTGCCAGCTCACCAGTTAGGAGAACAGGGGGTGATGAGCAGTTCTTC. Its protein is CASSPVRRTGGDEQFF.

The V call is TRBV11-1, the J call TRBJ1-4, with a possible D match to TRBD1 (6 bases). Germline CDR1 is SGHAT and CDR2 is FQDESV (reference sequence). V was pared by 2 bases and J by 5 bases, with 9 bases between. The CDR3 consists of 14 residues. CDR3 nucleotides: TGTGCCAGCAGCTTAAGCCAGGGGAATGAAAAACTGTTTTTT. Protein: CASSLSQGNEKLFF.

This chain connects TRBV4-1 to TRBJ2-6; possibly TRBD2 for D (6 bases). Germline lookup yields CDR1 MGHRA and CDR2 YSYEKL. V lost 1 base and J lost 1, with 11 bases in between. The CDR3 loop spans 17 amino acids. CDR3: CASSQGVGRSGANVLTF. For the CDR3, the DNA is TGCGCCAGCAGCCAAGGTGTAGGGAGGTCTGGGGCCAACGTCCTGACTTTC.

The chain carries TRBV6-6 and TRBJ2-1; 9 positions match TRBD2. The germline gives CDR1 MNHNY, CDR2 SVGAGI (reference sequence). The trim removed 8 bases at V and 2 bases at J, leaving 10 bases unmatched. This CDR3 has 16 amino acids. CDR3 region: CASRRAGGGAYNEQFF. The CDR3 DNA follows: TGTGCCAGCCGGAGAGCTGGCGGGGGGGCCTACAATGAGCAGTTCTTC.

The chain uses TRBV5-1 and TRBJ2-2; possibly TRBD1 for D (5 bases). Germline V lookup: CDR1 SGHRS, CDR2 YFSETQ. V gave up 2 bases and J gave up 0 bases, with 8 bases separating them. The CDR3 loop spans 15 amino acids. CDR3 sequence (DNA): TGCGCCAGCAGCTTTTCGACAGCGAACACCGGGGAGCTGTTTTTT. Amino acids: CASSFSTANTGELFF.

This rearrangement joins TRBV12-3 or TRBV12-4 to TRBJ2-2; TRBD1 might be the D (6 bases). Trimming took 3 bases from V and 7 from J, leaving 6 bases between them. CDR3 size: 12 residues. This CDR3 is CASSLDSGELFF. The CDR3, as DNA: TGTGCCAGCAGTTTGGACAGCGGGGAGCTGTTTTTT.

This CDR3 reads CASSFGGVNTGELFF. The CDR3 DNA reads as TGTGCCAGCAGTTTCGGGGGGGTAAACACCGGGGAGCTGTTTTTT. This rearrangement joins TRBV27 to TRBJ2-2; 8 bases map to TRBD2. The junction had 2 bases not matched to a gene; V was cut back by 3 bases and J by 2 bases. The CDR3 is 15 residues long. The germline V gene has CDR1 MNHEY and CDR2 SMNVEV (reference sequence).

This sequence joins TRBV7-3 and TRBJ2-3, with D possibly TRBD2 on 6 matching bases. CDR3 size: 16 residues. V was clipped by 5 bases and J by 2 bases, with 17 bases between them. The V gene's germline CDR1 is SGHTA and CDR2 FQGTGA. The CDR3 sequence is CASSPVAAGTTDTQYF. CDR3 nucleotide sequence: TGTGCCAGCAGCCCTGTTGCGGCGGGGACCACAGATACGCAGTATTTT.

This clone has a single count. V and J are TRBV9 and TRBJ1-6; 7 bases are a match to TRBD1. The V gene's germline CDR1 is SGDLS and CDR2 YYNGEE. After removal of 4 bases from V and 10 bases from J, the junction contained 8 bases not matched to a gene. This CDR3 spans 14 amino acids. Written as DNA, the CDR3 is TGTGCCAGCAGCCTGGACAGGTCCGTGTCACCCCTCCACTTT. Protein sequence: CASSLDRSVSPLHF.

The gene calls are TRBV3-1 (or the pseudogene TRBV3-2) and TRBJ1-5; possible D gene TRBD1, 6 bases. Germline V gene lookup returns CDR1 LGHDT and CDR2 YNNKEL (reference sequence). V was shortened by 0 bases and J by 6 bases, with 18 bases between the two germline ends. The CDR3 has 17 residues. The CDR3 region is CASSQDAGAGPAQPQHF. The CDR3 DNA follows: TGTGCCAGCAGCCAAGACGCGGGGGCAGGGCCGGCTCAGCCCCAGCATTTT.

The chain combines TRBV19 with TRBJ1-2; 8 nucleotides align to TRBD1. CDR1 LNHDA and CDR2 SQIVND come from the germline V gene (reference sequence). V lost 4 bases to trimming and J lost 5 bases; unmatched junction nucleotides: 6. The CDR3 spans 14 residues. The CDR3 bases are TGTGCCAGTAGTAAACGGGACAGGACGTATGGCTACACCTTC. This encodes CASSKRDRTYGYTF.